The clone carrying this T cell receptor beta chain has only one observation. As yet, its antigen is unknown. The method was immunoSEQ multiplex PCR; TCRdb's version includes in-frame clones alone and lacks a portion of them. The table has under 200,000 clones, 89% seen once; the top ten hold under 4.5%. This sample was included in a study of cytomegalovirus exposure and HLA in healthy donors. The CDR3 covers 15 residues. CDR1 GTSNPN and CDR2 SVGIG come from the germline V gene (reference sequence). J lost 7 bases, V lost 0 bases, and 8 bases had no gene match. Whole-study findings and limits: Generally TCR sequences proved uncommon, though certain public TCRs appeared in numerous donors. Later, an analysis found that TCR clusters from the first cohort tended to co-occur in the roughly 120 validation repertoires.

This chain joins TRBV30 and TRBJ2-1; 8 bases are shared with TRBD2. The sample consisted of PBMCs. This clonotype was obtained from a man between 18 and 35 years old in good health and CMV-seropositive. The CDR3 here is CAWSVALAGKNEQFF. The CDR3 DNA sequence: TGTGCCTGGAGTGTTGCCCTAGCGGGTAAAAATGAGCAGTTCTTC.